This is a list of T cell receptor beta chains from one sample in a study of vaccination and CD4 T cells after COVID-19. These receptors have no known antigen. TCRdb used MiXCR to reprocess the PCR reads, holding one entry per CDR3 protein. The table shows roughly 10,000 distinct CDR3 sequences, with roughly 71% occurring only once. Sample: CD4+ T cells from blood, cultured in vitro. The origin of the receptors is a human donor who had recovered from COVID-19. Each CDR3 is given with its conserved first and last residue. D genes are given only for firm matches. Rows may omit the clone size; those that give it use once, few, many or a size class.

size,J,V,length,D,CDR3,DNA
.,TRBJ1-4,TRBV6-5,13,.,CASSYTDSEKLFF,TGTGCCAGCAGTTACACGGACAGTGAAAAACTGTTTTTT
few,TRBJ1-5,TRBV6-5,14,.,CASSYQGPSEPQHF,TGTGCCAGCAGTTACCAGGGCCCCTCGGAACCCCAGCATTTT
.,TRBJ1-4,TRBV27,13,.,CASSLKPDEKLFF,TGTGCCAGCAGTTTGAAACCGGATGAAAAACTGTTTTTT
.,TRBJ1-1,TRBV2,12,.,CASTGSGRQSFF,TGTGCCAGCACCGGATCCGGGAGACAATCTTTCTTT
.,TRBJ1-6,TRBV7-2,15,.,CASSPRQVYNSPLHF,TGTGCCAGCAGCCCCCGACAGGTCTATAATTCACCCCTCCACTTT
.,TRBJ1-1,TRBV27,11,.,CNPTRETEAFF,TGTAACCCCACCAGGGAAACTGAAGCTTTCTTT
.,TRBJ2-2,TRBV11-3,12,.,CASSRFAGELFF,TGTGCCAGCAGCAGGTTTGCCGGGGAGCTGTTTTTT
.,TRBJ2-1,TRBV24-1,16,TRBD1,CATSDRQGAIRNEQFF,TGTGCCACCAGTGACCGACAGGGGGCCATTAGGAATGAGCAGTTCTTC
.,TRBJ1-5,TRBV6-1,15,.,CASSSPITSNQPQHF,TGTGCCAGCAGTAGTCCGATTACCTCCAATCAGCCCCAGCATTTT
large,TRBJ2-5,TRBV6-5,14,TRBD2,CASSYWGGVETQYF,TGTGCCAGCAGTTACTGGGGGGGAGTGGAGACCCAGTACTTC
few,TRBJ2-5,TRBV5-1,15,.,CASSPGWAGGETQYF,TGCGCCAGCAGCCCAGGGTGGGCCGGAGGCGAGACCCAGTACTTC
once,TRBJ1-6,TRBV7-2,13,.,CASSFKNNSPLHF,TGTGCCAGCAGCTTCAAAAATAATTCACCCCTCCACTTT
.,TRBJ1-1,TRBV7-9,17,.,CASSRGLPVTHNTEAFF,TGTGCCAGCAGCCGGGGTCTTCCGGTGACCCACAACACTGAAGCTTTCTTT
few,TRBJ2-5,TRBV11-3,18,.,CASSSLPEALRSEETQYF,TGTGCCAGCAGCTCCCTACCCGAGGCACTCAGATCGGAAGAGACCCAGTACTTC
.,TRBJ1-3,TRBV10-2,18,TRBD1,CASSESGQGIRYGNTIYF,TGCGCCAGCAGTGAGTCGGGACAGGGGATTCGTTACGGAAACACCATATATTTT
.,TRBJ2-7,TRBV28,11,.,CASSLRYEQYF,TGTGCCAGCAGTTTAAGATACGAGCAGTACTTC
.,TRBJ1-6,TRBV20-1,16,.,CSARVESRAPNSPLHF,TGCAGTGCTAGAGTCGAGAGCCGGGCTCCTAATTCACCCCTCCACTTT
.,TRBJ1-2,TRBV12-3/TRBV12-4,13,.,CASSLGSSRGYTF,TGTGCCAGCAGTTTAGGGTCGAGTCGTGGCTACACCTTC